This T cell receptor beta chain was sequenced in a study of read filtering for tumor transcriptome and immune sequencing. Study context: Revised staging placed roughly 8 patients in R-ISS I, about 17 in II, six or seven in III. The study, taken as a whole, reports: The CD138-negative fraction was mixed bone marrow immune cells, not pure T cells.

From about 400 ng of RNA, a library with molecular barcoded alpha/delta and beta/gamma adaptors was made. MiXCR was run by TCRdb on the reads, yielding one entry per CDR3 protein. Here the sample spans 100,000 to 150,000 distinct CDR3 sequences, 10% to 15% being singletons. This clonotype was counted ten times or more. Its antigen is unidentified. The receptor was isolated from a donor aged 40 or over with multiple myeloma. The specimen sequenced was a population of CD138-negative cells sorted from bone marrow.

CDR3 loop: CASSSGTYEQYF. The CDR3 bases are TGTGCCAGCAGTTCGGGGACGTACGAGCAGTACTTC. The chain combines TRBV12-3 or TRBV12-4 with TRBJ2-7; D is perhaps TRBD1 or TRBD2 (5 bases each). The CDR3 spans 12 residues. Trimming left V 4 bases short and J 4 bases short, with 8 bases between.